This passage covers 22 T cell receptor beta chains from one sample sequenced in a study of read filtering for tumor transcriptome and immune sequencing. From about 400 ng of RNA, a library with molecular barcoded alpha/delta and beta/gamma adaptors was made. MiXCR, run by TCRdb on the reads, gives a single entry per CDR3 protein. The table has tens of thousands of distinct CDR3 sequences, 20% to 25% seen once. Source material: a population of CD138-negative cells sorted from bone marrow. The receptors stem from a donor aged 40 or older with multiple myeloma.

V and J are TRBV28 and TRBJ2-2; no firm D call. V lost 5 bases, J lost 0 bases, and 13 bases lay in between. From germline, CDR1 is MDHEN and CDR2 SYDVKM. This CDR3 contains 16 residues. The CDR3 region is CASSPLVGANTGELFF. The DNA for the CDR3 is TGTGCCAGCAGTCCCCTGGTGGGCGCGAACACCGGGGAGCTGTTTTTT. The entire variable domain, with the rest obtained from reference TRBV28 and TRBJ2-2, is as follows: DVKVTQSSRYLVKRTGEKVFLECVQDMDHENMFWYRQDPGLGLRLIYFSYDVKMKEKGDIPEGYSVSREKKERFSLILESASTNQTSMYLCASSPLVGANTGELFFGEGSRLTVL.

In its sample, this clonotype was seen many times. The chain uses TRBV28 and TRBJ2-5, with 7 positions matching TRBD1. In germline, CDR1 is MDHEN, CDR2 SYDVKM. The CDR3 sequence is 15 residues long. V shed 5 bases and J 2 bases; nucleotides not matched to a gene: 8. The CDR3 sequence: CASSLRGDSQETQYF. CDR3 in DNA: TGTGCCAGCAGTCTACGAGGGGACAGTCAAGAGACCCAGTACTTC.

This clonotype has a count of ten or more. The chain employs TRBV30 and TRBJ1-1; maybe TRBD1 (5 bases). From germline, CDR1 is GTSNPN and CDR2 SVGIG (reference sequence). Trimming cost V 2 bases and J 2 bases, with 12 bases left between them. The CDR3 has 14 amino acids. Here the CDR3 DNA reads TGTGCCTGGAGTACTAGGGGAGGAAACACTGAAGCTTTCTTT. It is translated as CAWSTRGGNTEAFF. The whole variable domain, filled in from reference TRBV30 and TRBJ1-1, reads SQTIHQWPATLVQPVGSPLSLECTVEGTSNPNLYWYRQAAGRGLQLLFYSVGIGQISSEVPQNLSASRPQDRQFILSSKKLLLSDSGFYLCAWSTRGGNTEAFFGQGTRLTVV.

This clonotype was picked up many times. This chain links TRBV2 with TRBJ1-1; TRBD1 matches at 8 bases. CDR1 is SNHLY, CDR2 FYNNEI, per germline. The CDR3 is 14 residues long. V lost 3 bases and J lost 3; bases outside the gene matches: 3. The CDR3 is CASSEQGAHTEAFF. CDR3 in DNA: TGTGCCAGCAGTGAGCAGGGGGCGCACACTGAAGCTTTCTTT.

This clonotype was counted between two and nine times. The chain joins TRBV3-1 to TRBJ1-1, with D hard to call. CDR3 length: 12 residues. CDR1 LGHDT and CDR2 YNNKEL come from the germline V gene (reference sequence). V was clipped by 1 base and J by 6 bases, with 6 bases between them. CDR3 sequence: CASSQGDSEAFF. The CDR3 DNA sequence: TGTGCCAGCAGCCAAGGAGATTCTGAAGCTTTCTTT.

This clonotype occurred many times. This chain links TRBV29-1 with TRBJ2-1; 12 bases are shared with TRBD2. This CDR3 contains 13 residues. The V segment lost 6 bases and the J segment 7 bases; nucleotides outside the gene matches: 4. The germline V gene has CDR1 SQVTM and CDR2 ANQGSEA. As DNA, the CDR3 is TGCAGCGTAAAGACTAGCGGGGGAAATGAGCAGTTCTTC. Translating it yields CSVKTSGGNEQFF.

This clonotype was seen ten or more times. The J gene is TRBJ2-1, the V gene TRBV12-3 or TRBV12-4; no reliable D call. Trimming removed 5 bases at V and 4 bases at J, with 9 bases between. The CDR3 sequence is 13 residues long. The CDR3 sequence is CASSPRRYNEQFF. The CDR3 DNA follows: TGTGCCAGCAGTCCCCGTCGGTACAATGAGCAGTTCTTC.

This clonotype was picked up many times. V gene TRBV29-1 combines with J gene TRBJ2-5, with D possibly called TRBD1 or TRBD2 (6 bases each). The CDR3 extends over 15 amino acids. The V and J ends lost 3 bases and 4 bases respectively, with 18 bases between them. Germline V CDR1 and CDR2: SQVTM, ANQGSEA. The CDR3 reads CSVDRFGGRGETQYF. Written as DNA, the CDR3 is TGCAGCGTTGATCGCTTCGGGGGCCGGGGAGAGACCCAGTACTTC.

Comments on this clonotype: A much larger clone is a single base away; this may be a read error. J is TRBJ2-1 and V is TRBV12-3 or TRBV12-4; TRBD2 aligns across 10 bases. CDR3 length: 14 amino acids. The CDR3 DNA reads as TGTGCCAGCAGGGAGCGGGAGGGCCTGGGTGAGCACTTCTTC. The encoded protein is CASREREGLGEHFF.

In its sample, this clonotype was seen many times. The chain links TRBV24-1 to TRBJ2-3; 9 nucleotides align to TRBD1. CDR1 KGHDR and CDR2 SFDVKD come from the germline V gene. V lost 5 bases, J lost 0 bases, and 5 bases stayed unmatched. CDR3 length equals 16 residues. The CDR3 loop reads CATSGWTGDSTDTQYF. CDR3 DNA: TGTGCCACCAGTGGGTGGACAGGGGACAGCACAGATACGCAGTATTTT.

As to this clonotype: This likely reflects a read error, since a far larger clone is one base away. The CDR3 bases are TGTGCCAGCAGTGCGAACAATGAGCAGCTCTTC. It yields the protein CASSANNEQLF. The rearrangement uses TRBV2 and TRBJ2-1, with D unclear. CDR1 is SNHLY and CDR2 is FYNNEI in the germline V gene. The CDR3 is 11 residues long.

The table lists this clonotype with a few counts. A much more abundant neighbour one base away suggests this may be a read error. The V gene is TRBV3-1, the J gene TRBJ1-1; TRBD1 matches 9 bases. V dropped 7 bases and J dropped 3; count of bases not matched to a gene: 6. Germline-derived CDR1 and CDR2 are LGHDT and YNNKEL (reference sequence). This CDR3 comprises 14 residues. In DNA form, the CDR3 reads TGTGCCAGCAAGGGACAGGGTTCGGACACTGAAGCTTTCTTT. Its translation: CASKGQGSDTEAFF.

A word on this clonotype: The CDR3 carries no conserved terminal phenylalanine or tryptophan, so it likely arises from a read error. The chain recombines TRBV29-1 with TRBJ2-5; D uncertain. The CDR3 has 10 residues. Germline lookup yields CDR1 SQVTM and CDR2 ANQGSEA. V was pared by 1 base and J by 4 bases, with 1 base between. Here the CDR3 DNA reads TGCAGCGTTGAAGGAGAGACCCAGTACATC. Amino acids: CSVEGETQYI.

In this sample, this clonotype turned up many times. This chain joins TRBV7-8 and TRBJ2-2, with D hard to call. The V end was cut by 4 bases, the J end by 4 bases, with 10 bases between. Per germline, CDR1 SGHVS and CDR2 FQNEAQ. This CDR3 region has 14 residues. Here the CDR3 DNA reads TGTGCCAGCAGCTGGTCGATGGCCACCGGGGAGCTGTTTTTT. It yields the protein CASSWSMATGELFF.

Points on this clonotype: A far larger clone differs by one base, so this is likely a read error. The V call is TRBV27, the J call TRBJ2-7; D is possibly TRBD1 or TRBD2 (6 bases each). Looked up from germline, CDR1 is MNHEY and CDR2 is SMNVEV (reference sequence). This CDR3 region has 14 residues. The V end was cut by 6 bases, the J end by 3 bases, with 15 bases between. The CDR3 DNA follows: TGTGCCAGCAGGCCCGGAGGGGGATACTACGAGCAGTACTTC. Its protein is CASRPGGGYYEQYF.

This clonotype was seen ten or more times. The chain joins TRBV7-6 to TRBJ2-7; D is perhaps TRBD2 (6 bases). V gave up 1 base and J gave up 7 bases, with 14 bases separating them. The CDR3 extends over 14 amino acids. Germline CDR1 SGHVS, CDR2 FNYEAQ. CDR3 sequence reads: CASSLGLLGGEQYF. For the CDR3, the DNA is TGTGCCAGCAGCTTAGGCCTACTCGGGGGTGAGCAGTACTTC.

A few counts support this clonotype. It may be a read error: a sequence one base away is much more abundant. This chain connects TRBV6-5 to TRBJ2-7; TRBD2 might be the D (6 bases). CDR3 length: 13 amino acids. Germline V gene lookup returns CDR1 MNHEY and CDR2 SVGAGI. For the CDR3, the DNA is TGTGCCTGCAGTTACTCGCGGGGCTACGAGCAGTACTTC. Protein product: CACSYSRGYEQYF.

At least ten counts were recorded for this clonotype. This chain joins TRBV6-5 and TRBJ2-2; TRBD1 matches 9 bases. Trimming at V came to 6 bases and at J to 7 bases, leaving 12 bases not matched to a gene. From germline, CDR1 is MNHEY and CDR2 SVGAGI. This CDR3 region has 16 residues. The DNA for the CDR3 is TGTGCCAGCAGGCGACAGGGGGGCGTTGGTATCGGGGAGCTGTTTTTT. Residues: CASRRQGGVGIGELFF.

In the case of this clonotype: At one boundary the junction diverges from the germline segment, which might be a read error. The chain joins TRBV11-3 to TRBJ1-2; D call uncertain. In germline, CDR1 is SGHNT, CDR2 YENEEA. This CDR3 region has 13 residues. In DNA form, the CDR3 reads TGTGTCAGCAGCCCCCTTATGGCCGGAGGTTACACCTTC. It yields the protein CVSSPLMAGGYTF.

Comments on this clonotype: With a much larger clone just one base away, this may be a read error. Here the CDR3 omits its conserved ending phenylalanine or tryptophan, so a read error is the likely source. This chain joins TRBV2 and TRBJ2-1; 11 bases map to TRBD1. This CDR3 has 14 amino acids. The junction had 8 bases not matched to a gene; V was cut back by 7 bases and J by 9 bases. The V gene's germline CDR1 is SNHLY and CDR2 FYNNEI. The CDR3 loop is CASKPRTGGGEQFL. CDR3 DNA sequence: TGTGCCAGCAAACCGAGGACAGGGGGCGGTGAGCAGTTCCTC.

This clonotype was detected many times. V gene TRBV3-1 combines with J gene TRBJ2-5, with 7 bases lining up with TRBD2. CDR1 and CDR2 from the germline V gene are LGHDT and YNNKEL (reference sequence). Trimming took 3 bases from V and 2 from J; bases not matched to a gene: 6. This CDR3 region has 15 residues. CDR3 in amino acids: CASSHITSEQETQYF. The DNA of the CDR3 is TGTGCCAGCAGCCACATAACTAGCGAACAAGAGACCCAGTACTTC.

This clonotype was observed a few times. A much larger clone sits a single nucleotide away, making a read error possible. This chain links TRBV11-2 with TRBJ2-7; 7 bases align to TRBD1. CDR3 length: 14 residues. Looked up from germline, CDR1 is SGHAT and CDR2 is FQNNGV. CDR3 nucleotide sequence: TGTGCCAGCAGCTCCGTCAGGGGGAGCTACAAGCAGTACTTC. Amino acid sequence: CASSSVRGSYKQYF.